Listed here are 22 T cell receptor beta chains from one sample, sequenced in a study of T cell responses to AZD1222 COVID-19 vaccine. This table comes from immunoSEQ multiplex PCR, and its TCRdb copy is limited to in-frame clones, with some not included. The sample has more than 80,000 clones, 85% to 90% seen once. Material: peripheral blood, obtained on day 0 of AZD1222 vaccination. The source of these receptors is an adult in good health.

The chain's CDR3 is CASSLASGTSGIYEQYF. CDR3 bases: TGTGCCAGCAGCTTGGCCTCCGGGACTAGCGGGATCTACGAGCAGTACTTC. J is TRBJ2-7 and V is TRBV5-8, with 13 bases matching TRBD2. This CDR3 is 17 amino acids long. Germline assignment: CDR1 SGHTS and CDR2 YDEGEE. V lost 0 bases to trimming and J lost 3 bases; unmatched junction nucleotides: 6.

V and J are TRBV25-1 and TRBJ1-1, with TRBD1 identical over 10 bases. V gave up 6 bases and J gave up 6 bases; unmatched junction bases: 10. The length of the CDR3 is 15 residues. CDR1 and CDR2 (germline): MGHDK, SYGVNS. CDR3 nucleotide sequence: TGTGCCAGCAGGGCCCGGACAGGGGGGGTCCCTGAAGCTTTCTTT. The encoded protein is CASRARTGGVPEAFF. The whole variable domain, filled in from reference TRBV25-1 and TRBJ1-1, reads EADIYQTPRYLVIGTGKKITLECSQTMGHDKMYWYQQDPGMELHLIHYSYGVNSTEKGDLSSESTVSRIRTEHFPLTLESARPSHTSQYLCASRARTGGVPEAFFGQGTRLTVV.

J is TRBJ1-3 and V is TRBV19; unclear D gene. The CDR3 extends over 14 amino acids. V lost 6 bases and J lost 3, with 12 bases in between. Germline V gene sequence: CDR1 LNHDA, CDR2 SQIVND (reference sequence). Here the CDR3 DNA reads TGTGCCAGTAGGGTTGACCGGGATGGAAACACCATATATTTT. Its protein product is CASRVDRDGNTIYF.

V gene TRBV19 combines with J gene TRBJ1-5; D is possibly TRBD1 (6 bases). Germline values: CDR1 LNHDA, CDR2 SQIVND (reference sequence). V was trimmed by 5 bases and J by 3 bases, leaving 17 bases between them. CDR3 length: 16 amino acids. CDR3 in DNA: TGTGCCAGTAGTTCTCTCCAGGGGAGGTACAATCAGCCCCAGCATTTT. It codes for CASSSLQGRYNQPQHF.

The gene calls are TRBV30 and TRBJ1-1; the match to TRBD1 covers 8 bases. The CDR3 runs to 15 residues. The J segment lost 5 bases and the V segment lost 6 bases, leaving 14 bases of the junction unmatched. Germline V CDR1 and CDR2: GTSNPN, SVGIG (reference sequence). The CDR3 reads CACSGTGETRTEAFF. In nucleotides, the CDR3 is TGTGCCTGTTCCGGGACAGGCGAAACCCGAACTGAAGCTTTCTTT.

CDR3 amino acids: CASSEQSYYGYTF. Here the CDR3 DNA reads TGTGCCAGCAGTGAACAATCTTACTATGGCTACACCTTC. This rearrangement joins TRBV2 to TRBJ1-2; no definite D call. This CDR3 spans 13 amino acids. Trimming removed 2 bases at V and 3 bases at J, with 7 bases between. The germline CDR1 and CDR2 sequences are SNHLY and FYNNEI.

The J gene is TRBJ2-3, the V gene TRBV7-2, with TRBD2 identical over 13 bases. Trimming cost V 3 bases and J 6 bases; bases outside gene matches: 15. The CDR3 extends over 19 amino acids. The germline V gene encodes CDR1 SGHTA and CDR2 FQGNSA. The CDR3 spells CASSLGWTSGRAQVDTQYF. The CDR3 nucleotides read TGTGCCAGCAGCTTGGGGTGGACTAGCGGGAGAGCTCAGGTGGATACGCAGTATTTT.

The rearrangement joins TRBV6-2 or TRBV6-3 to TRBJ2-7; no clear D. Trimming took off 6 bases at V and 0 bases at J, with 12 bases between the two ends. CDR1 MNHEY and CDR2 SVGEGT come from the germline V gene. There are 14 residues in the CDR3. The CDR3 nucleotides are TGTGCCAGCAGATACGGCAGGAGCTCCTACGAGCAGTACTTC. Protein sequence: CASRYGRSSYEQYF.

Of note for this clone: Other DNA sequences in the sample encode the same CDR3. The V and J genes are TRBV7-8 and TRBJ1-1; TRBD1 agrees at 7 bases. Germline CDR1 SGHVS, CDR2 FQNEAQ. This CDR3 is built from 14 residues. The V gene end was trimmed by 5 bases and the J gene end by 2 bases; junction bases not matched to a gene: 5. The CDR3 nucleotides read TGTGCCAGCAGCCTCGGGACAGCCAACACTGAAGCTTTCTTT. Its translation is CASSLGTANTEAFF.

The chain joins TRBV5-5 to TRBJ2-1; 7 bases fit TRBD2. The germline V gene encodes CDR1 SGHKS and CDR2 YYEKEE (reference sequence). The CDR3 is 15 residues long. J gave up 10 bases and V 5 bases, and 15 bases lay outside the gene matches. CDR3 loop: CASSSSGGGGREQFF. The CDR3 nucleotides read TGTGCCAGCAGTTCTAGCGGCGGTGGAGGAAGGGAGCAGTTCTTC.

The rearrangement links TRBV7-2 to TRBJ2-7; perhaps TRBD1 as D (6 bases). The CDR3 sequence is 14 residues long. From germline, CDR1 is SGHTA and CDR2 FQGNSA. Trimming removed 5 bases at V and 3 bases at J, with 14 bases between. The CDR3 loop is CASSLTGRGYEQYF. The CDR3 nucleotides are TGTGCCAGCAGCCTCACAGGGAGAGGCTACGAGCAGTACTTC.

This chain uses TRBV27 with TRBJ1-1; 8 nucleotides agree with TRBD1. After removal of 5 bases from V and 5 bases from J, the junction contained 10 bases not matched to a gene. CDR1 and CDR2 (germline): MNHEY, SMNVEV (reference sequence). CDR3 length equals 15 residues. The chain's CDR3 is CASSHQGAAITEAFF. CDR3 DNA: TGTGCCAGCAGTCATCAGGGGGCTGCGATAACTGAAGCTTTCTTT.

The gene calls are TRBV14 and TRBJ1-1; D gene ambiguous. Germline CDR1 reads SGHDN; CDR2 reads FVKESK. Trimming shortened V by 0 bases and J by 1 base, and 9 bases separated the two germline ends. The CDR3 is made up of 15 amino acids. CDR3: CASSQDHQANTEAFF. The CDR3, as DNA: TGTGCCAGCAGCCAAGATCATCAGGCGAACACTGAAGCTTTCTTT.

The rearrangement joins TRBV6-2 or TRBV6-3 to TRBJ2-3; D perhaps matches TRBD1 (5 bases). V lost 0 bases and J 1 base, leaving 11 bases between the germline ends. Germline V CDR1 and CDR2: MNHEY, SVGEGT. CDR3 length: 16 amino acids. This CDR3 reads CASSYSSQGGTDTQYF. The CDR3 DNA reads TGTGCCAGCAGTTACTCGTCCCAGGGTGGCACAGATACGCAGTATTTT.

In the case of this clone: Other nucleotide sequences from this sample produce the same CDR3. The chain carries TRBV5-1 and TRBJ1-1; 7 positions agree with TRBD1. Trimming took 1 base from V and 2 from J; bases not matched to a gene: 2. The CDR3 has 14 amino acids. Germline V gene data show CDR1 as SGHRS and CDR2 as YFSETQ. The CDR3 region has the DNA TGCGCCAGCAGCTTGACAGGGGCCAACACTGAAGCTTTCTTT. This translates into CASSLTGANTEAFF.

The chain couples TRBV18 to TRBJ2-5, with 10 positions matching TRBD2. CDR3 length equals 14 residues. The germline gives CDR1 KGHSH, CDR2 LQKENI. The V and J ends lost 2 bases and 5 bases, in that order; junction bases with no gene match: 2. The CDR3 DNA reads as TGTGCCAGCTCACCAGGGACTAGCGTCGAGACCCAGTACTTC. Translated, it gives CASSPGTSVETQYF.

This rearrangement joins TRBV7-8 to TRBJ2-3; maybe TRBD2 (6 bases). The V gene's germline CDR1 is SGHVS and CDR2 FQNEAQ. The CDR3 has 15 residues. V was clipped by 5 bases and J by 8 bases, with 20 bases between them. The CDR3 loop reads CASSLGRRRGGTQYF. In nucleotides, the CDR3 is TGTGCCAGCAGCCTAGGGCGTAGAAGGGGAGGTACGCAGTATTTT.

The CDR3 loop reads CASSLTANTEAFF. CDR3 sequence (DNA): TGTGCCAGCAGTTTGACAGCGAACACTGAAGCTTTCTTT. V is TRBV27 and J is TRBJ1-1; a weak D match, TRBD1 (5 bases). The CDR3 covers 13 residues. V was trimmed by 3 bases and J by 1 base, leaving 6 bases between them. CDR1 MNHEY and CDR2 SMNVEV come from the germline V gene (reference sequence).

V and J are TRBV28 and TRBJ2-7; 8 nucleotides line up with TRBD1. CDR3 length: 15 residues. Per the germline V gene, CDR1 is MDHEN and CDR2 is SYDVKM. The V segment lost 6 bases and the J segment 4 bases; nucleotides outside the gene matches: 11. CDR3 sequence (DNA): TGTGCCAGCAGCCGCCCGAGACAGGGGATATACGAGCAGTACTTC. Translated: CASSRPRQGIYEQYF.

The chain combines TRBV6-2 or TRBV6-3 with TRBJ1-2; D remains ambiguous. Trimming left V 0 bases short and J 6 bases short, with 14 bases between. The CDR3 runs 15 residues. Germline-derived CDR1 and CDR2 are MNHEY and SVGEGT. In DNA form, the CDR3 reads TGTGCCAGCAGTTACTCCACCATTGAGGGTAATGGCTACACCTTC. Translation: CASSYSTIEGNGYTF.

The genes are TRBV3-1 (or the pseudogene TRBV3-2) and TRBJ1-1; D gene unclear. CDR3 size: 13 residues. Trimming pared 1 base from V and 3 bases from J, leaving 6 bases between. The V gene's germline CDR1 is LGHDT and CDR2 YNNKEL (reference sequence). CDR3 loop: CASSQVRYTEAFF. The CDR3 bases are TGTGCCAGCAGCCAAGTACGGTACACTGAAGCTTTCTTT.

V gene TRBV19 combines with J gene TRBJ1-6; D is uncertain. The germline V gene encodes CDR1 LNHDA and CDR2 SQIVND (reference sequence). The V end was cut by 6 bases, the J end by 4 bases, with 4 bases between. The CDR3 has 12 residues. The CDR3 region has the DNA TGTGCCAGTAGGGCATATAATTCACCCCTCCACTTT. Encoded protein: CASRAYNSPLHF.